Listed here are 17 T cell receptor beta chains from one sample, sequenced in a study of T cell responses to AZD1222 COVID-19 vaccine. Sequencing used immunoSEQ multiplex PCR; TCRdb keeps in-frame clones, though not all of them. The sample lists around 99,000 clones, around 93% occurring once. The sequenced sample was peripheral blood, obtained 28 days after the second AZD1222 dose. All receptors derive from an adult who received the AZD1222 COVID-19 vaccine.

The rearrangement links TRBV12-2 to TRBJ1-2; whether TRBD1, the table's D call, matches the DNA was not checked. TRBV12-2 is reported as a pseudogene. The CDR3 totals 20 residues. CDR3 region: CASRLDALQGALDTWYGYTF. CDR3 sequence (DNA): TGTGCAAGTCGCTTAGACGCCCTACAGGGGGCATTAGATACGTGGTATGGCTACACCTTC.

The chain employs TRBV21-1 and TRBJ2-7; the table's D call, TRBD2, has no DNA check behind it. TRBV21-1 is designated a pseudogene. The CDR3 length is 15 residues. The CDR3 bases are TGTGCCAGCTCTTCCACCAGCGGGAGAGCCTACGAGCAGTACTTC. Its protein is CASSSTSGRAYEQYF.

This chain links TRBV18 with TRBJ2-1; no firm D call. Trimming pared 2 bases from V and 9 bases from J, leaving 14 bases between. The germline V gene has CDR1 KGHSH and CDR2 LQKENI. The CDR3 spans 14 residues. CDR3: CASSPGRATTEQFF. The CDR3 nucleotides read TGTGCCAGCTCACCAGGCCGCGCAACCACTGAGCAGTTCTTC.

This clone was counted once. The chain's CDR3 is CASSISGIQETQYF. CDR3 sequence (DNA): TGTGCCAGTAGTATATCAGGCATCCAAGAGACCCAGTACTTC. V and J are TRBV19 and TRBJ2-5; D unresolved. Germline-derived CDR1 and CDR2 are LNHDA and SQIVND (reference sequence). Trimming cost V 2 bases and J 1 base, with 8 bases left between them. The CDR3 has 14 amino acids. Full variable domain (outside the CDR3, taken from reference TRBV19 and TRBJ2-5): DGGITQSPKYLFRKEGQNVTLSCEQNLNHDAMYWYRQDPGQGLRLIYYSQIVNDFQKGDIAEGYSVSREKKESFPLTVTSAQKNPTAFYLCASSISGIQETQYFGPGTRLLVL.

The V gene is TRBV9, the J gene TRBJ2-1, with TRBD2 as a possible D gene (6 bases). Germline V gene data show CDR1 as SGDLS and CDR2 as YYNGEE. V was pared by 0 bases and J by 5 bases, with 9 bases between. The CDR3 consists of 14 residues. CDR3 in amino acids: CASSVAGSNNEQFF. The CDR3 DNA is TGTGCCAGCAGCGTAGCCGGGAGCAACAATGAGCAGTTCTTC.

V usage is TRBV5-1 and J usage is TRBJ1-4; perhaps TRBD1 as D (6 bases). In germline, CDR1 is SGHRS, CDR2 YFSETQ. The CDR3 contains 19 residues. V lost 7 bases to trimming and J lost 0 bases, with 25 bases between them. The CDR3 nucleotides are TGCGCCAGCCCCAACAGGGTAAGAGTGATGTTTACAACTAATGAAAAACTGTTTTTT. As protein: CASPNRVRVMFTTNEKLFF.

V is TRBV7-2 and J is TRBJ2-1, with D maybe TRBD1 (5 bases). Germline CDR1 reads SGHTA; CDR2 reads FQGNSA. This CDR3 has 13 amino acids. Trimming removed 4 bases at V and 4 bases at J, with 8 bases between. The CDR3 sequence: CASSSDRYNEQFF. The CDR3 bases are TGTGCCAGCAGCTCCGACAGATACAATGAGCAGTTCTTC. Full variable domain (rest looked up from reference TRBV7-2 and TRBJ2-1): GAGVSQSPSNKVTEKGKDVELRCDPISGHTALYWYRQSLGQGLEFLIYFQGNSAPDKSGLPSDRFSAERTGGSVSTLTIQRTQQEDSAVYLCASSSDRYNEQFFGPGTRLTVL.

The rearrangement joins TRBV6-5 to TRBJ2-1, with 9 bases lining up with TRBD2. Germline trimming cut 7 bases from V and 15 bases from J; bases unmatched to any gene: 10. Germline assignment: CDR1 MNHEY and CDR2 SVGAGI. The CDR3 totals 12 residues. CDR3 region: CASTSSGRVPFF. CDR3 DNA: TGTGCCAGCACGAGTAGCGGGAGAGTCCCGTTCTTC.

This rearrangement joins TRBV29-1 to TRBJ1-1; D gene uncertain. This CDR3 has 13 residues. The V gene lost 3 bases and the J gene lost 6 bases, with 14 bases spanning the gap. The germline V gene encodes CDR1 SQVTM and CDR2 ANQGSEA. The CDR3 DNA follows: TGCAGCGTTGAGTCAGACGTTACCTCTGAAGCTTTCTTT. Its protein is CSVESDVTSEAFF.

This clone was found once. The V call is TRBV6-2 or TRBV6-3, the J call TRBJ2-7; possibly TRBD1 for D (5 bases). V shed 3 bases and J shed 3 bases, with 12 bases lying between them. The CDR3 sequence is 14 residues long. Germline V lookup: CDR1 MNHEY, CDR2 SVGEGT. CDR3 amino acids: CASSYGARGYEQYF. The CDR3 nucleotides are TGTGCCAGCAGTTATGGGGCACGCGGCTACGAGCAGTACTTC.

The chain links TRBV5-1 to TRBJ2-2, with D possibly matching TRBD2 (5 bases). The V end lost 0 bases, the J end lost 6 bases, and 12 bases lay between the germline ends. The germline CDR1 and CDR2 sequences are SGHRS and YFSETQ. This CDR3 contains 15 residues. The CDR3 sequence is CASSLAKLGAGELFF. Here the CDR3 DNA reads TGCGCCAGCAGCTTGGCCAAACTAGGAGCCGGGGAGCTGTTTTTT. Combining the CDR3 with reference TRBV5-1 and TRBJ2-2 gives the whole variable domain KAGVTQTPRYLIKTRGQQVTLSCSPISGHRSVSWYQQTPGQGLQFLFEYFSETQRNKGNFPGRFSGRQFSNSRSEMNVSTLELGDSALYLCASSLAKLGAGELFFGEGSRLTVL.

Here the CDR3 DNA reads TGTGCCAGCAGCTTTGAGACAGGTAGGACCAATGAGCAGTTCTTC. This encodes CASSFETGRTNEQFF. The rearrangement links TRBV5-4 to TRBJ2-1; tentatively, D is TRBD1 (6 bases). Germline loops: CDR1 SGHNT, CDR2 YYREEE (reference sequence). The V end lost 2 bases, the J end lost 6 bases, and 15 bases lay between the germline ends. The CDR3 length is 15 residues. Supplemented by reference TRBV5-4 and TRBJ2-1, the full variable domain reads ETGVTQSPTHLIKTRGQQVTLRCSSQSGHNTVSWYQQALGQGPQFIFQYYREEENGRGNFPPRFSGLQFPNYSSELNVNALELDDSALYLCASSFETGRTNEQFFGPGTRLTVL.

V gene TRBV9 combines with J gene TRBJ1-4, with TRBD1 matching 9 bases. CDR1 and CDR2 (germline): SGDLS, YYNGEE. Germline trimming cut 4 bases from V and 7 bases from J; bases unmatched to any gene: 8. CDR3 size: 15 residues. The CDR3 loop reads CASSSEGTGSEKLFF. CDR3 nucleotide sequence: TGTGCCAGCAGCTCAGAGGGGACAGGGAGTGAAAAACTGTTTTTT.

This chain connects TRBV27 to TRBJ2-3; D possibly matches TRBD1 or TRBD2 (5 bases each). The CDR3 is 15 residues long. Germline CDR1 is MNHEY and CDR2 is SMNVEV (reference sequence). V gave up 7 bases and J gave up 0 bases, with 14 bases separating them. The CDR3, as DNA: TGTGCCAGCACCTCCGGGACCACAAGCACAGATACGCAGTATTTT. This gives the protein CASTSGTTSTDTQYF.

The gene calls are TRBV28 and TRBJ1-5; the match to TRBD1 covers 7 bases. The CDR3 spans 13 residues. The germline V gene encodes CDR1 MDHEN and CDR2 SYDVKM. J was trimmed by 6 bases and V by 4 bases; bases with no gene match: 3. The CDR3 is CASSYNRGQPQHF. The DNA for the CDR3 is TGTGCCAGCAGTTATAACAGGGGTCAGCCCCAGCATTTT.

This clone was seen a single time. The genes are TRBV12-3 or TRBV12-4 and TRBJ1-4; D call uncertain. V was pared by 2 bases and J by 7 bases, with 5 bases between. The CDR3 runs to 12 residues. Written as DNA, the CDR3 is TGTGCCAGCAGTTTACAGATTGAAAAACTGTTTTTT. It is translated as CASSLQIEKLFF.

The chain recombines TRBV6-5 with TRBJ1-4; possible D gene TRBD1, 5 bases. In germline, CDR1 is MNHEY, CDR2 SVGAGI. V was trimmed by 6 bases and J by 5 bases, leaving 13 bases between them. The CDR3 loop spans 14 amino acids. CDR3 coding DNA: TGTGCCAGCAGCTGGGACGGGAGGAATGAAAAACTGTTTTTT. This translates into CASSWDGRNEKLFF.